This TCR beta chain was recorded in a study of T cells after yellow fever vaccination. This clonotype was seen at least ten times. Trimming pared 3 bases from V and 8 bases from J, leaving 27 bases between. The CDR3 spans 17 residues. CDR1 SGDLS and CDR2 YYNGEE come from the germline V gene. MiXCR was run by TCRdb on the 5' RACE reads, yielding one entry per CDR3 protein. This sample carries more than 120,000 distinct CDR3 sequences, around 7.7% of them seen once, and the ten largest clones take roughly 0.77%. This TCR was sampled from a man in his thirties or forties who received the YFV17D yellow fever vaccine. The source material was CD4+ T cells sorted from PBMCs, sampled 5 days after the yellow fever booster vaccination. The chain uses TRBV9 and TRBJ2-7; a weak D match, TRBD1 (5 bases). The CDR3, as DNA: TGTGCCAGCAGCGAATCCCCTGGGGCGGACGCCATGGGGAAGCAGTACTTC. Residues: CASSESPGADAMGKQYF.